Listed below are T cell receptor beta chains from one sample, sequenced in a study of blood T cell repertoires in COVID-19. Method: immunoSEQ multiplex PCR; TCRdb's copy keeps in-frame clones and lacks some. The sample shows about 210,000 clones, around four fifths of them seen only once. The sample taken for sequencing was peripheral blood. These receptors originate from a woman aged 50 to 60 with active or convalescent COVID-19. Both conserved end residues are trimmed from each CDR3. Not all rows give a size; the values are once, few, many and, for expanded clones, a class.

cdr3_aa,j_call,clone_size,v_call
ASSVLDQGTQY,TRBJ2-5,.,TRBV2
ASSEPHRGGNEKLF,TRBJ1-4,few,TRBV10-1
ASRGGTGYNEQF,TRBJ2-1,.,TRBV6-5
ASSYSTSGRAGELF,TRBJ2-2,.,TRBV6-2/TRBV6-3
ASSLGSGETQY,TRBJ2-5,.,TRBV5-1
ASSQGPRMRGSSYNEQF,TRBJ2-1,many,TRBV3-1/TRBV3-2
ASSLDGRGNSPLH,TRBJ1-6,once,TRBV28
ASSEWVGSGNQPQH,TRBJ1-5,.,TRBV10-2
ASSGDRLNEKLF,TRBJ1-4,.,TRBV9
ASSILGVGNSPLH,TRBJ1-6,.,TRBV19
ATSPGGYYGYT,TRBJ1-2,.,TRBV24-1
ASKKRGGLAAMDEQF,TRBJ2-1,.,TRBV19
ASSPPHGQKNSPLH,TRBJ1-6,.,TRBV18
ASSSGETRPETQY,TRBJ2-5,.,TRBV5-1
ASSETSGGATDTQY,TRBJ2-3,.,TRBV6-1
ASGLSGLYEQY,TRBJ2-7,.,TRBV5-1
ASSSGYGYT,TRBJ1-2,few,TRBV27
SVENTGTGYTEAF,TRBJ1-1,.,TRBV29-1
ASSVTTSTDTQY,TRBJ2-3,.,TRBV19
ASSLAGGPIDTQY,TRBJ2-3,.,TRBV7-9
SAGGPYGYT,TRBJ1-2,.,TRBV20-1
ASSPQGAQGNTIY,TRBJ1-3,.,TRBV18
ASSSGRGFPYSNQPQH,TRBJ1-5,.,TRBV3-1/TRBV3-2
ASSPTGDQPQH,TRBJ1-5,.,TRBV7-9
ASTLGAANTEAF,TRBJ1-1,.,TRBV7-2
ASSLGTGEVETQY,TRBJ2-5,.,TRBV19
AWSVPREANTEAF,TRBJ1-1,once,TRBV30
ASSSMTSGGAKTQY,TRBJ2-5,.,TRBV27
AGPIEVGSQSTDTQY,TRBJ2-3,.,TRBV28
ASSLTGSNTEAF,TRBJ1-1,.,TRBV5-1
ASSRKGTGNYEQY,TRBJ2-7,.,TRBV3-1/TRBV3-2
ASSLGISSYNEQF,TRBJ2-1,.,TRBV5-1
ASSFGRASTDTQY,TRBJ2-3,.,TRBV5-1
ASSESVYTQY,TRBJ2-3,.,TRBV2
ASSVAPRTGNTIY,TRBJ1-3,.,TRBV9
AWDRGSRGEGYT,TRBJ1-2,few,TRBV30
ASSHTGAAKANYGYT,TRBJ1-2,.,TRBV28
ASSLETGWAF,TRBJ1-1,once,TRBV5-6
ASSPGGSYEQY,TRBJ2-7,.,TRBV12-3/TRBV12-4
ASSTRTGEDIQY,TRBJ2-4,.,TRBV11-2
ATGTPQGTGNTIY,TRBJ1-3,.,TRBV2
ASSSRGLAGYNEQF,TRBJ2-1,few,TRBV18
ASRSGTSQETQY,TRBJ2-5,.,TRBV2
ASSGGQGRSQPQH,TRBJ1-5,.,TRBV2
ASHRSIGTVYGYT,TRBJ1-2,.,TRBV6-6
ASSPQGMTEAF,TRBJ1-1,.,TRBV5-1
ASSLGQLA,TRBJ1-2,.,TRBV5-1
ASTPGQETGELF,TRBJ2-2,few,TRBV6-4
ASTPAGTSNEQF,TRBJ2-1,.,TRBV28
ASSLTANYGYT,TRBJ1-2,.,TRBV5-1
ASSFFDIGSPLH,TRBJ1-6,.,TRBV28
ASSIEGGQPQH,TRBJ1-5,once,TRBV19
AISDSRTGGS,TRBJ1-2,.,TRBV10-3
ASSEYTGSVTEAF,TRBJ1-1,.,TRBV25-1
ASSSGDYGYT,TRBJ1-2,.,TRBV12-3/TRBV12-4
ASSSNRDSGANVLT,TRBJ2-6,.,TRBV7-9